This TCR beta chain was profiled in a study of response to subunit inactivated influenza vaccine (dated by TCRdb to the late 2010s). About the full investigation: The study used deep quantitative T cell receptor repertoire profiling to track responses to a trivalent subunit inactivated influenza vaccine. Study-level results and caveats: It was suggested by the authors that each seasonal influenza vaccination may recruit only a limited number of new T cells.

The library was produced with RT-PCR. TCRdb records Illumina HiSeq 2500 as the sequencer. TCRdb ran its own pipeline on the public reads, namely fastp trimming at Q25 and MiXCR clone calling, and kept in-frame beta chains. When rows share a CDR3 protein, they turn into one entry using the most common DNA and genes. This sample lists hundreds of thousands of distinct CDR3 sequences; roughly 11% were detected once. The ten largest make up roughly 12% of the sample. Turning to this clonotype: Its specific antigen is unknown. Qualities for individual bases were not recorded, and no much larger clone is one base off.

Unmatched junction bases come to 8, with V trimmed by 4 bases and J by 2 bases. The CDR3 spans 15 residues, from the cysteine through the phenylalanine. Only the CDR3 region is kept as DNA, spanning 45 bases read in frame from base 1. CDR1 and CDR2, per the germline V gene, are MNHEY and SVGEGT. According to the study, the label for this sample's time point signals: approximately 40 days after influenza vaccine administration. Here the sequenced sample was PBMCs from blood, taken around seven weeks after vaccination. The chain joins TRBV6-2 or TRBV6-3 to TRBJ2-7; TRBD1 matches 7 bases in the middle. The TCR comes from a man aged 45 to 65 who received an inactivated influenza vaccine. Donor details come from another sample of the same person, matched by shared clones. In nucleotide form, the sequence is TGTGCCAGCAGTTGGTACAGGGGAATCACCTACGAGCAGTACTTC. The resulting protein is CASSWYRGITYEQYF.